This T cell receptor (beta chain) was observed in a study of blood T cell repertoires in COVID-19. Study information: The analysed material was cDNA or gDNA that came from T cells, B-cell-depleted T cells, or PBMCs.

Per the original methods: Reference gene primer amplification gave nucleated cell count estimates. Measured with immunoSEQ multiplex PCR; TCRdb has only the in-frame clones, and not every one. The D gene and trimming were derived from the DNA, and the V and J assignments and clone size from that table. The sample yields about 81,000 clones, roughly four fifths seen once. Looked up from germline, CDR1 is SEHNR and CDR2 is FQNEAQ (reference sequence). There are 16 residues in the CDR3. Trimming cost V 2 bases and J 2 bases, with 14 bases left between them. The genes are TRBV7-9 and TRBJ2-3, with D possibly TRBD1 on 5 matching bases. The specimen sequenced was peripheral blood. This TCR was recovered from a human donor in a cohort sampled during active COVID-19. CDR3 coding DNA: TGTGCCAGCAGCTTAAAGACAGCTATCGACACAGATACGCAGTATTTT. It specifies CASSLKTAIDTDTQYF.